This T cell receptor (beta chain) came from a study of T cells in Graves' hyperthyroidism and ophthalmopathy. Fresh 10 ml peripheral blood yielded PBMCs. There are many counts of this clonotype. The antigen is unknown. The junction does not match germline at one end; this may be a read error. RNA transcripts yielded amplified TCR beta CDR3 regions. Carried out on the TCR CDR3, a first-round RT-PCR used the HTBI primer set. TCRdb reprocessed the multiplex PCR reads via MiXCR and lists one record per CDR3 protein. The repertoire includes over 250,000 distinct CDR3 sequences, 25% to 30% of them detected once, and about a quarter sits in the top ten. Study results and limitations: In the analysis, a 13 V-J model separated ophthalmopathy from stable hyperthyroidism.

The sample consisted of blood. This sequence was found in a man between 35 and 55 years old with Graves' hyperthyroidism that later progressed to Graves' ophthalmopathy.

CDR3 region: CASSPGSLGHFLPF. The CDR3 DNA reads as TGTGCCAGCAGTCCCGGCAGCCTCGGACATTTCCTCCCCTTT. The gene calls are TRBV6-2 or TRBV6-3 and TRBJ1-1; TRBD1 might be the D (5 bases). The CDR3 length is 14 residues. CDR1 and CDR2 (germline): MNHEY, SVGEGT.